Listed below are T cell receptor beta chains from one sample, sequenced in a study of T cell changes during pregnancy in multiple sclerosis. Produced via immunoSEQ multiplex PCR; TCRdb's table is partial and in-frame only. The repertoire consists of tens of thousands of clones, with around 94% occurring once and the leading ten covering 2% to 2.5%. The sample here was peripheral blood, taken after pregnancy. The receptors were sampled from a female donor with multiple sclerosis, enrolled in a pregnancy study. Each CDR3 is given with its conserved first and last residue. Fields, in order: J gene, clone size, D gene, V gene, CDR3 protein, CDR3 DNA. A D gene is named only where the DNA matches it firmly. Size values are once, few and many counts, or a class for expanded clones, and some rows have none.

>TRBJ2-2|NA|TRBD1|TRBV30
CAWSVTGGSGELFF
TGTGCCTGGAGTGTTACAGGGGGCTCCGGGGAGCTGTTTTTT
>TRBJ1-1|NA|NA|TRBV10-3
CAISDRLTNTEAFF
TGTGCCATCAGTGACAGGCTCACGAACACTGAAGCTTTCTTT
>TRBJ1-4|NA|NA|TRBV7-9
CASSLAREKLFF
TGTGCCAGCAGCTTAGCGCGGGAAAAACTGTTTTTT
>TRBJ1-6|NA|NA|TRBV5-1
CASSLEGVGPLHF
TGCGCCAGCAGCTTGGAAGGGGTCGGACCCCTCCACTTT
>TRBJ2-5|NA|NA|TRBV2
CASSEGSSRETQYF
TGTGCCAGCAGTGAAGGGAGTTCACGGGAGACCCAGTACTTC
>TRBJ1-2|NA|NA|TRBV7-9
CASSLRGGYTF
TGTGCCAGCAGCTTAAGGGGTGGCTACACCTTC
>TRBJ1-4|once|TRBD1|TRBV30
CAWTNRGNEKLFF
TGTGCCTGGACAAACAGGGGAAATGAAAAACTGTTTTTT
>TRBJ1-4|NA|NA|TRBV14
CASSPGLKGTGDWEKLFF
TGTGCCAGCAGCCCAGGGTTGAAGGGGACCGGGGACTGGGAAAAACTGTTTTTT
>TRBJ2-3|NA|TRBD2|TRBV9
CASSVDGGGCTDTQYF
TGTGCCAGCAGCGTAGATGGCGGGGGGTGCACAGATACGCAGTATTTT
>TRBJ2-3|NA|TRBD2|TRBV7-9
CASSLSWASGTNLPDTQYF
TGTGCCAGCAGCTTATCATGGGCTAGCGGGACTAATTTACCAGATACGCAGTATTTT
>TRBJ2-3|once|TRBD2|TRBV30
CAWSAGTSGSTDTQYF
TGTGCCTGGAGTGCCGGGACTAGCGGGAGCACAGATACGCAGTATTTT
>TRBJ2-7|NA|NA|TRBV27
CASSLSGWGQPYEQYF
TGTGCCAGCAGTTTATCCGGGTGGGGGCAGCCCTACGAGCAGTACTTC
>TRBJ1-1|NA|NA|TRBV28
CASSLGETEAFF
TGTGCCAGCAGTTTAGGGGAGACTGAAGCTTTCTTT
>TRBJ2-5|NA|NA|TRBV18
CASSLSRQAPIQETQYF
TGTGCCAGCTCACTTTCTCGACAGGCGCCCATTCAAGAGACCCAGTACTTC
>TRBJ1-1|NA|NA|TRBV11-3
CASSSSTNTEAFF
TGTGCCAGCAGCTCCTCTACGAACACTGAAGCTTTCTTT
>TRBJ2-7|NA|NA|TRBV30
CAWSVQGPSYEQYF
TGTGCCTGGAGTGTACAGGGACCCTCCTACGAGCAGTACTTC
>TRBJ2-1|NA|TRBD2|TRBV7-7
CASSLAAGGPFNEQFF
TGTGCCAGCAGCTTAGCGGCGGGAGGGCCTTTTAATGAGCAGTTCTTC
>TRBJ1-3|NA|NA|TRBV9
CASNRAVSGNTIYF
TGTGCCAGCAATAGAGCCGTCTCTGGAAACACCATATATTTT
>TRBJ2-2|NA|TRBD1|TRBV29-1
CSFKGQVNTGELFF
TGCAGCTTCAAGGGACAGGTGAACACCGGGGAGCTGTTTTTT